This T cell receptor (beta chain) was sequenced during a study of T-cell reconstitution after alpha-beta-depleted transplantation in children. The study, taken as a whole, reports: At one year after transplant, newly produced T cells mostly accounted for T-cell counts and diversity. Reportedly, alpha-beta T cells present about two months post-transplant originated from several hundred expanded clones of graft origin. High day-60 TCRbeta diversity in some patients came from surviving recipient T cells and thymic progenitors.

The sample holds many counts of this clonotype. Its antigen is as yet unknown. TCRbeta library preparation incorporated unique molecular identifiers. MiXCR, run by TCRdb on the PCR reads, gives a single entry per CDR3 protein. Here the sample spans hundreds of thousands of distinct CDR3 sequences, roughly 13% being singletons. The TCR sequence derives from a girl aged 2 to 9 with congenital amegakaryocytic thrombocytopenia, due to receive a stem cell transplant. Source: PBMCs, taken before TCRalphabeta/CD19-depleted stem cell transplant.

This CDR3 is CASSVGRSNEQFF. The CDR3 nucleotides are TGCGCCAGCAGTGTGGGGAGAAGCAATGAGCAGTTCTTC. This sequence joins TRBV10-2 and TRBJ2-1; perhaps TRBD2 as D (5 bases). The CDR3 extends over 13 amino acids. The V end lost 4 bases, the J end lost 6 bases, and 10 bases lay between the germline ends. The germline V gene has CDR1 WSHSY and CDR2 SAAADI.